These 6 T cell receptor beta chains were all obtained from the same sample, sequenced in a study of cytomegalovirus exposure and HLA in healthy donors. A multiplex PCR was run with 60 Vbeta primers and 13 Jbeta primers. Sequencing used immunoSEQ multiplex PCR; TCRdb keeps in-frame clones, though not all of them. The data show about 67,000 clones, more than 70% seen once. The sample comprised PBMCs. The source of these receptors is a man aged 40-49 years in good health and CMV-seronegative.

The chain carries TRBV5-4 and TRBJ2-7, with D possibly TRBD1 on 6 matching bases. The CDR3 covers 15 residues. Germline values: CDR1 SGHNT, CDR2 YYREEE (reference sequence). V lost 4 bases and J 5 bases, leaving 19 bases between the germline ends. CDR3 region: CASSPLQGSRNEQYF. CDR3 DNA sequence: TGTGCCAGCAGCCCATTACAGGGTAGTAGGAACGAGCAGTACTTC. The variable domain in full, with the rest retrieved from reference TRBV5-4 and TRBJ2-7, is ETGVTQSPTHLIKTRGQQVTLRCSSQSGHNTVSWYQQALGQGPQFIFQYYREEENGRGNFPPRFSGLQFPNYSSELNVNALELDDSALYLCASSPLQGSRNEQYFGPGTRLTVT.

The chain recombines TRBV29-1 with TRBJ1-3, with unresolved D. V shed 4 bases and J shed 0 bases, with 4 bases lying between them. There are 12 residues in the CDR3. CDR1 and CDR2 from the germline V gene are SQVTM and ANQGSEA. The CDR3 sequence is CSVGSSGNTIYF. Written as DNA, the CDR3 is TGCAGCGTTGGCAGCTCTGGAAACACCATATATTTT.

The V gene is TRBV2, the J gene TRBJ2-7; D unresolved. The germline V gene encodes CDR1 SNHLY and CDR2 FYNNEI. V shed 5 bases and J shed 0 bases, with 17 bases lying between them. This CDR3 spans 16 amino acids. DNA for the CDR3: TGTGCCAGCAGTCCCGGGTCATCTCCAAGCTCCTACGAGCAGTACTTC. Translated: CASSPGSSPSSYEQYF.

The V gene is TRBV5-1, the J gene TRBJ2-5; perhaps TRBD1 as D (5 bases). V was cut by 0 bases and J by 4 bases, with 16 bases left in between. The CDR3 runs 16 residues. The V gene's germline CDR1 is SGHRS and CDR2 YFSETQ. CDR3 region: CASSLVSRAPVETQYF. Here the CDR3 DNA reads TGCGCCAGCAGCTTGGTGTCCAGGGCCCCGGTAGAGACCCAGTACTTC.

The rearrangement joins TRBV14 to TRBJ2-7; possible D gene TRBD2, 6 bases. Between the trimmed V and J ends, which lost 1 base and 5 bases, there was a span of 30 bases. The CDR3 is 20 residues long. CDR1 and CDR2 (germline): SGHDN, FVKESK. The CDR3 DNA follows: TGTGCCAGCAGCCAAGCAAGGCCAGGGAGGTCCCATTCTACGACCGACGAGCAGTACTTC. It translates to CASSQARPGRSHSTTDEQYF. The full variable domain, completed using reference TRBV14 and TRBJ2-7, is EAGVTQFPSHSVIEKGQTVTLRCDPISGHDNLYWYRRVMGKEIKFLLHFVKESKQDESGMPNNRFLAERTGGTYSTLKVQPAELEDSGVYFCASSQARPGRSHSTTDEQYFGPGTRLTVT.

This chain links TRBV27 with TRBJ2-7, with a tentative D call TRBD2 (5 bases). The V gene's germline CDR1 is MNHEY and CDR2 SMNVEV (reference sequence). The CDR3 is 11 residues long. Trimming pared 8 bases from V and 2 bases from J, leaving 7 bases between. The CDR3 DNA is TGTGCCAGCGGAGGAACCTACGAGCAGTACTTC. This gives the protein CASGGTYEQYF.